This T cell receptor beta chain was sequenced during a study of T cell responses to AZD1222 COVID-19 vaccine. The data were produced by immunoSEQ multiplex PCR, yet TCRdb's version contains in-frame clones alone and is incomplete. The sample carries about 150,000 clones, around 90% recorded once. To note about this clone: Its specificity is not known.

The study, taken as a whole, reports: Females outnumbered males among donors, who were mostly white British; clonal diversity was possibly underestimated.

The germline gives CDR1 LGHDT, CDR2 YNNKEL (reference sequence). The CDR3 has 15 amino acids. V gave up 4 bases and J gave up 0 bases, with 12 bases separating them. This material consisted of peripheral blood, taken 28 days after the second AZD1222 dose. This clonotype originated in an adult who received the AZD1222 COVID-19 vaccine. The chain joins TRBV3-1 (or the pseudogene TRBV3-2) to TRBJ2-5; no reliable D call. The CDR3 DNA is TGTGCCAGCAGCCCCATGGGGAAATACCAAGAGACCCAGTACTTC. The encoded protein is CASSPMGKYQETQYF.